This TCR beta chain was recorded in a study of blood T cells in healthy people across ages. Study-wide results and caveats: Naive CD4+ cells and diversity were both higher in long-lived donors than in aged donors. A strong correlation between TCR beta diversity and naive T cell percentage was seen.

Concerning this clonotype itself: Antigen: not known.

A second PCR, run for roughly 7 to 11 cycles, used a sample-barcoded 5' primer plus a J-beta primer mix. TCRdb reprocessed the 5' RACE reads with MiXCR, giving one entry per CDR3 protein. This repertoire shows some 940,000 distinct CDR3 sequences, 25% to 35% found once; its top ten account for approximately 10%. These data were also reused for a study on T cells of mothers and their children. That source adds: The study found slightly higher but non-significant overlap in related versus unrelated mother-child pairs.

Sequenced: blood. The sequence derives from a woman in her forties in good health.

CDR3 sequence reads: CATSGPDGQRNTDTQYF. Written as DNA, the CDR3 is TGTGCCACCAGTGGCCCAGACGGACAGAGGAACACAGATACGCAGTATTTT. This sequence joins TRBV24-1 and TRBJ2-3; D possibly corresponds to TRBD1 (6 bases). CDR1 and CDR2 from the germline V gene are KGHDR and SFDVKD. The CDR3 runs to 17 residues. Trimming removed 5 bases from V and 2 bases from J, with 19 bases in between.